The entry below describes one TCR beta chain. This sample was included in a study of CD8 T cells in Susac syndrome. Random hexamers served to reverse transcribe about 0.45 to 1 ug RNA. Each CDR3 protein is one row after TCRdb ran MiXCR on the immunoSEQ multiplex PCR reads. Found here are around 79,000 distinct CDR3 sequences, roughly 94% of them singletons; the top ten hold more than 0.4%. Sequencing of TCR beta covered CD8+ and CD4+ T cells obtained from blood. The V end lost 5 bases, the J end lost 2 bases, and 10 bases lay between the germline ends. The CDR3 contains 13 residues. Germline CDR1 reads SGHVS; CDR2 reads FNYEAQ.

The sequenced sample consisted of CD8+ T cells from PBMCs. This receptor was identified in a human donor with Susac syndrome. J is TRBJ2-7 and V is TRBV7-6, with TRBD2 as a possible D gene (5 bases). CDR3 in DNA: TGTGCCAGCAGCCCCGGGGAGCCCTACGAGCAGTACTTC. Translation gives CASSPGEPYEQYF.